This T cell receptor beta chain is drawn from a study of blood T cells in healthy people across ages. Overall study results and limits: Long-lived donors exceeded aged donors in naive CD4+ cells and diversity. Among T cells, TCR beta diversity per million cells dropped roughly linearly as age rose.

As concerns this clonotype: Antigen unknown.

PBMCs were isolated at a quantity of at least 6 million per sample. Combining a sample-barcoded 5' primer with a J-beta primer mix, a second PCR ran for about 7 to 11 cycles. Via MiXCR, TCRdb re-called the 5' RACE reads, giving one row per CDR3 protein. There are approximately 810,000 distinct CDR3 sequences in the sample; roughly 26% occur only once, and roughly 17% lies in the top ten. CDR1 is LGHDT, CDR2 YNNKEL, per germline (reference sequence). V gave up 4 bases and J gave up 2 bases, with 12 bases separating them. This CDR3 region has 16 residues. The sequence was obtained from an elderly woman in good health. Specimen: blood. This chain links TRBV3-1 with TRBJ1-6; possibly TRBD1 for D (5 bases). The CDR3 nucleotides read TGTGCCAGCAGCCCTGGGGGGACCACCTATAATTCACCCCTCCACTTT. Its translation is CASSPGGTTYNSPLHF.